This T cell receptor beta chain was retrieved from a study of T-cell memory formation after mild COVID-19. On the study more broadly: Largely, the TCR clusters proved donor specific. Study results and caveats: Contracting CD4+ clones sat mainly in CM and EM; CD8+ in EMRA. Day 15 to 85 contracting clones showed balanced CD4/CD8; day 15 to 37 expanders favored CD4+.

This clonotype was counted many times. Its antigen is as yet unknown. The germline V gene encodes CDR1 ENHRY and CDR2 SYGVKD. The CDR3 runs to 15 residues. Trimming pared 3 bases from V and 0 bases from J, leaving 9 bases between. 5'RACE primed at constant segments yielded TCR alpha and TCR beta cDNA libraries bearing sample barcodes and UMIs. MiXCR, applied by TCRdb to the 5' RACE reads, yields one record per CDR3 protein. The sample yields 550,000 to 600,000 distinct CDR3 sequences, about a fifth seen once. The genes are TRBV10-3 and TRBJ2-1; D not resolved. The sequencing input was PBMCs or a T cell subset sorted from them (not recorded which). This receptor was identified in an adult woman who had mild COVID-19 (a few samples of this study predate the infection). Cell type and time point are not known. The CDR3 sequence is CAISDGQRSYNEQFF. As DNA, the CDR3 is TGTGCCATCAGTGATGGGCAACGCTCCTACAATGAGCAGTTCTTC.